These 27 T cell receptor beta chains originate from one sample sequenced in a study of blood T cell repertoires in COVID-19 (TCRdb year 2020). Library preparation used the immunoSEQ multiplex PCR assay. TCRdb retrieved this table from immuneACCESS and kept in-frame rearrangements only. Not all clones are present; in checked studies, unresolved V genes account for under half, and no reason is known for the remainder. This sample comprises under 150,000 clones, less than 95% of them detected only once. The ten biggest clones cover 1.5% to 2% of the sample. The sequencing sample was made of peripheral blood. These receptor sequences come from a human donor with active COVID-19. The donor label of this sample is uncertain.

The CDR3 loop is CASSHGGQTYEQYF. The CDR3 bases are TGTGCCAGCAGCCACGGGGGACAGACATACGAGCAGTACTTC. The gene calls are TRBV3-1 (or the pseudogene TRBV3-2) and TRBJ2-7, with D possibly being TRBD1 (7 bases). Germline V gene data show CDR1 as LGHDT and CDR2 as YNNKEL (reference sequence). This CDR3 region has 14 residues. V lost 3 bases and J lost 4, with 13 bases in between.

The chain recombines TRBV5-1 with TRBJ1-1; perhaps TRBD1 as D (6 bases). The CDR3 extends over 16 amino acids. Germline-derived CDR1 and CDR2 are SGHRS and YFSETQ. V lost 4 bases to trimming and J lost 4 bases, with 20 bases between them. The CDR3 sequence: CASSRARGPSSTEAFF. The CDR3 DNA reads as TGCGCCAGCAGCCGGGCCAGGGGCCCATCCTCCACTGAAGCTTTCTTT.

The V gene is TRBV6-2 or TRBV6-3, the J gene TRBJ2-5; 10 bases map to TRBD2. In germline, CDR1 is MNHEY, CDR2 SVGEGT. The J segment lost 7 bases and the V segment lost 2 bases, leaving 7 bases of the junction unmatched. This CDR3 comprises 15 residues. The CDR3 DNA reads TGTGCCAGCAGTTACGGAGCGGGGGGGGTGAGGACCCAGTACTTC. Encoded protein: CASSYGAGGVRTQYF.

This CDR3 is CASSDLGQGGFGYTF. The CDR3 DNA reads as TGTGCCAGCAGTGATTTGGGGCAGGGAGGCTTCGGCTACACCTTC. The chain couples TRBV2 to TRBJ1-2, with D tentatively TRBD1 (5 bases). With 3 bases removed from V and 8 bases from J, the gap between germline ends came to 19 bases. CDR1 and CDR2 (germline): SNHLY, FYNNEI. CDR3 length: 15 residues. Based on the CDR3 plus reference TRBV2 and TRBJ1-2, the full variable domain is EPEVTQTPSHQVTQMGQEVILRCVPISNHLYFYWYRQILGQKVEFLVSFYNNEISEKSEIFDDQFSVERPDGSNFTLKIRSTKLEDSAMYFCASSDLGQGGFGYTFGSGTRLTVV.

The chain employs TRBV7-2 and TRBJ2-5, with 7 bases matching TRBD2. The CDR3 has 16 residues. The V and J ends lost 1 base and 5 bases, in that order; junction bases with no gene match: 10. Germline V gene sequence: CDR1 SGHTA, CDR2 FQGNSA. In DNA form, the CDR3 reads TGTGCCAGCAGCTTAGGAGGCCGGGGGGACTGGGAGACCCAGTACTTC. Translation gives CASSLGGRGDWETQYF.

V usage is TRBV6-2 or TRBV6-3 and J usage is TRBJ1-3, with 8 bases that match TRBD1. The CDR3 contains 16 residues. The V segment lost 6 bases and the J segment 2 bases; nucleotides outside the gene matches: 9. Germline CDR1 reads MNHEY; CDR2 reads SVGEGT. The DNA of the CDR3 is TGTGCCAGCAGCCAATACAACAGGGGGACTGGAAACACCATATATTTT. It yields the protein CASSQYNRGTGNTIYF.

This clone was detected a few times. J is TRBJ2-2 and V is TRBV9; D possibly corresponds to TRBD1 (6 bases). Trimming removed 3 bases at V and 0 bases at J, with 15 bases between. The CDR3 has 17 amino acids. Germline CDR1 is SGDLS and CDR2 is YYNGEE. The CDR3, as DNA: TGTGCCAGCAGCGGCGACAATAGGGGGACGAACACCGGGGAGCTGTTTTTT. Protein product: CASSGDNRGTNTGELFF. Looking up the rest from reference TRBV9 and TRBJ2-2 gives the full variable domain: DSGVTQTPKHLITATGQRVTLRCSPRSGDLSVYWYQQSLDQGLQFLIQYYNGEERAKGNILERFSAQQFPDLHSELNLSSLELGDSALYFCASSGDNRGTNTGELFFGEGSRLTVL.

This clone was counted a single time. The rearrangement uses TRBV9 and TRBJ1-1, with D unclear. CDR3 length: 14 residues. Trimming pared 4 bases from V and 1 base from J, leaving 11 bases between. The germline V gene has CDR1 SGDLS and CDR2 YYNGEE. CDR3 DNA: TGTGCCAGCAGCCCTTCAGAGGGGAACACTGAAGCTTTCTTT. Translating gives CASSPSEGNTEAFF. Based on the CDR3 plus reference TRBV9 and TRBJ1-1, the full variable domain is DSGVTQTPKHLITATGQRVTLRCSPRSGDLSVYWYQQSLDQGLQFLIQYYNGEERAKGNILERFSAQQFPDLHSELNLSSLELGDSALYFCASSPSEGNTEAFFGQGTRLTVV.

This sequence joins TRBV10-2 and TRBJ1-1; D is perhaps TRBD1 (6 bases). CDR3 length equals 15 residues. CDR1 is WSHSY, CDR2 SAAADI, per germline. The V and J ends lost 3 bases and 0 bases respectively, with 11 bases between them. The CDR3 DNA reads TGCGCCAGCAGTGAAGTACAGGGCATGAACACTGAAGCTTTCTTT. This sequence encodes CASSEVQGMNTEAFF.

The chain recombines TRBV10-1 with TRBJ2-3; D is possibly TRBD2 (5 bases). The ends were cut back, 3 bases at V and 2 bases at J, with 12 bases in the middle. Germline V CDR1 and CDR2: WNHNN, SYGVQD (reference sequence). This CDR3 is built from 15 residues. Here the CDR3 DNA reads TGCGCCAGCAGTGAATCGGGAAGAAACACAGATACGCAGTATTTT. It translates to CASSESGRNTDTQYF.

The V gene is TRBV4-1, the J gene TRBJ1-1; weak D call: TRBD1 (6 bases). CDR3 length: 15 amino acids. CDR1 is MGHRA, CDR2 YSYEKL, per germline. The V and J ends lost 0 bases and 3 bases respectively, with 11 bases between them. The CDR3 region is CASSQDSGVYTEAFF. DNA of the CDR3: TGCGCCAGCAGCCAAGATTCAGGGGTTTACACTGAAGCTTTCTTT.

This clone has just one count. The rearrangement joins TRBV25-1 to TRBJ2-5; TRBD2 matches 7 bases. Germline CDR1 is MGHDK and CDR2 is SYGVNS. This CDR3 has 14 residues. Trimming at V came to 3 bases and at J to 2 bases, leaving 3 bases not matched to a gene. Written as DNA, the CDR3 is TGTGCCAGCAGTGACGGACTAGTGCAAGAGACCCAGTACTTC. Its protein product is CASSDGLVQETQYF.

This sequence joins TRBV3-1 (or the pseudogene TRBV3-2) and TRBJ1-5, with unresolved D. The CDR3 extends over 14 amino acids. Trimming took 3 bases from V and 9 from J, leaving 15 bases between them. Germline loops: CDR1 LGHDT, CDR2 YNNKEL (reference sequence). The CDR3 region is CASSHFPLTSPQHF. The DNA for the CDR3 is TGTGCCAGCAGCCATTTTCCGCTCACTTCGCCCCAGCATTTT.

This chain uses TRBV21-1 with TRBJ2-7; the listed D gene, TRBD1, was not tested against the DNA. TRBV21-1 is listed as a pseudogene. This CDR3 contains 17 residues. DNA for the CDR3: TGTGCCAGCAGCAAAAGGAATTCCAGATACAGCTCCTACGAGCAGTACTTC. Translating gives CASSKRNSRYSSYEQYF.

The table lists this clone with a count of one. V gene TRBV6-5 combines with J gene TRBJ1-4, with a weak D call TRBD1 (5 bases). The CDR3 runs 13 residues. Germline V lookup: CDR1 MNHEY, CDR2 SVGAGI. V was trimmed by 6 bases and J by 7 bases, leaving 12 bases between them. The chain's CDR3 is CASRDSGSEKLFF. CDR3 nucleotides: TGTGCCAGCAGAGATTCAGGGTCTGAAAAACTGTTTTTT.

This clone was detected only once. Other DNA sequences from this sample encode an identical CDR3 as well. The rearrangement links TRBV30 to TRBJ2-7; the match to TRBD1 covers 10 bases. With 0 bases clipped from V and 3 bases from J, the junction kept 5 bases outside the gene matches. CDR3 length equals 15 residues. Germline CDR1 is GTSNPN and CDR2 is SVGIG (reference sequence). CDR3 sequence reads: CAWSVGTGVIYEQYF. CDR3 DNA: TGTGCCTGGAGTGTAGGGACAGGGGTAATCTACGAGCAGTACTTC.

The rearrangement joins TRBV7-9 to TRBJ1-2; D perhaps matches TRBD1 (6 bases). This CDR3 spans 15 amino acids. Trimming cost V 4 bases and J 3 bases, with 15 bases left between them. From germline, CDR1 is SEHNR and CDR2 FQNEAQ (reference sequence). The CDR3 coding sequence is TGTGCCAGCAGCTCTAGTTGGGGGACACACTATGGCTACACCTTC. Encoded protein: CASSSSWGTHYGYTF.

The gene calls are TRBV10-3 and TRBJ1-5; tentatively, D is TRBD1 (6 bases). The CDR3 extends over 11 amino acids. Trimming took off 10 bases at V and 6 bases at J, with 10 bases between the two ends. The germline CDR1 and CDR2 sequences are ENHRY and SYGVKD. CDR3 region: CATARGQPQHF. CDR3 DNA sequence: TGTGCCACAGCCAGGGGTCAGCCCCAGCATTTT.

DNA for the CDR3: TGTGCCAGCAGCACCCGGGACAGGCCGAACACTGAAGCTTTCTTT. This translates into CASSTRDRPNTEAFF. This sequence joins TRBV7-9 and TRBJ1-1, with 8 bases identical to TRBD1. Germline-derived CDR1 and CDR2 are SEHNR and FQNEAQ (reference sequence). J lost 1 base, V lost 5 bases, and 6 bases had no gene match. The CDR3 totals 15 residues.

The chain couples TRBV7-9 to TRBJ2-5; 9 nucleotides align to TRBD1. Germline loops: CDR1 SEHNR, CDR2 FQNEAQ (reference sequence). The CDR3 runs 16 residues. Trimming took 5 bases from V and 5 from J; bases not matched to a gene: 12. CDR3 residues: CASSRTSGQGPETQYF. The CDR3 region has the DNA TGTGCCAGCAGCCGGACCTCGGGACAGGGCCCGGAGACCCAGTACTTC.

The CDR3 DNA is TGTGCCAGCAGCGTAGGCGGGAGATCAGATACGCAGTATTTT. It codes for CASSVGGRSDTQYF. This chain joins TRBV9 and TRBJ2-3; 7 bases are shared with TRBD2. Germline V gene lookup returns CDR1 SGDLS and CDR2 YYNGEE. With 0 bases clipped from V and 4 bases from J, the junction kept 2 bases outside the gene matches. The CDR3 is 14 residues long.

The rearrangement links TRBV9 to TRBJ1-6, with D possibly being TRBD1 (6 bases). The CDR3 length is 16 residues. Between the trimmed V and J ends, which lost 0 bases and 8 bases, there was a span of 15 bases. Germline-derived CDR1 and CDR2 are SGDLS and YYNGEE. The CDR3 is CASSVAGGQEDSPLHF. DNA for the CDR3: TGTGCCAGCAGCGTAGCGGGGGGGCAGGAGGATTCACCCCTCCACTTT.

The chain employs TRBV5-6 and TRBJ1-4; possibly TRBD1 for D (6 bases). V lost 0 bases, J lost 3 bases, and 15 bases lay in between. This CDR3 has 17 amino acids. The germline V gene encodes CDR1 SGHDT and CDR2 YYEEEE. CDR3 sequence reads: CASSLEGVAAPNEKLFF. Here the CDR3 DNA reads TGTGCCAGCAGCTTGGAGGGGGTGGCAGCCCCTAATGAAAAACTGTTTTTT. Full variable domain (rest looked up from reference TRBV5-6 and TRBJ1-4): DAGVTQSPTHLIKTRGQQVTLRCSPKSGHDTVSWYQQALGQGPQFIFQYYEEEERQRGNFPDRFSGHQFPNYSSELNVNALLLGDSALYLCASSLEGVAAPNEKLFFGSGTQLSVL.

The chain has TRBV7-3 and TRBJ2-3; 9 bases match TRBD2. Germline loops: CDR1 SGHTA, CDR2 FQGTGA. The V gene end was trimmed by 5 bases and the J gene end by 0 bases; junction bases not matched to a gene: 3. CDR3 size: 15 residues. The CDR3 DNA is TGTGCCAGCAGCCGTAGCGGGGGTAGCACAGATACGCAGTATTTT. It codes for CASSRSGGSTDTQYF.

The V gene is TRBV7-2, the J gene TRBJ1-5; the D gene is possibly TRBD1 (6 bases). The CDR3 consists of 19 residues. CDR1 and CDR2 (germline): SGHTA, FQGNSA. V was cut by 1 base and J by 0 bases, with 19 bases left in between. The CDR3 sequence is CASSLGVTTGINSNQPQHF. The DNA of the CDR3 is TGTGCCAGCAGCTTAGGGGTCACGACAGGAATTAATAGCAATCAGCCCCAGCATTTT. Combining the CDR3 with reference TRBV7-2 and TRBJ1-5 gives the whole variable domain GAGVSQSPSNKVTEKGKDVELRCDPISGHTALYWYRQSLGQGLEFLIYFQGNSAPDKSGLPSDRFSAERTGGSVSTLTIQRTQQEDSAVYLCASSLGVTTGINSNQPQHFGDGTRLSIL.

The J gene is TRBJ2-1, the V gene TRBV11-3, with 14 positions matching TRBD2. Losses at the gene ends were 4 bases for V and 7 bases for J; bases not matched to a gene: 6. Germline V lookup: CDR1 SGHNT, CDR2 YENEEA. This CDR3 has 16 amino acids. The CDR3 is CASSSKTSGGENEQFF. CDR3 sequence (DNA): TGTGCCAGCAGCTCGAAGACTAGCGGGGGGGAGAATGAGCAGTTCTTC. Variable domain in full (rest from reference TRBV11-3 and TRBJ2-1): EAGVVQSPRYKIIEKKQPVAFWCNPISGHNTLYWYLQNLGQGPELLIRYENEEAVDDSQLPKDRFSAERLKGVDSTLKIQPAELGDSAVYLCASSSKTSGGENEQFFGPGTRLTVL.

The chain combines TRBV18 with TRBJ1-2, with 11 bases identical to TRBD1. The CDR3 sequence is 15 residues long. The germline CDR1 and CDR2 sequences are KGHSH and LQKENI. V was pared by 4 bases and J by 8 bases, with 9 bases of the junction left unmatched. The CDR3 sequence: CASSLSGQGASGYTF. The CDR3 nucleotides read TGTGCCAGCTCACTAAGCGGACAGGGGGCGTCCGGCTACACCTTC.